The 23 T cell receptor beta chains presented below share a single source sample, sequenced in a study of OX40 agonist ivuxolimab in advanced cancers. The method was immunoSEQ multiplex PCR; TCRdb's version includes in-frame clones alone and lacks a portion of them. The sample includes around 90,000 clones, 85% to 90% of them seen just once. Specimen: CD4+ or CD8+ T cells sorted from blood, collected in a trial of the OX40 agonist ivuxolimab. Receptors were obtained from an adult with an advanced solid tumor such as melanoma, head and neck, liver or kidney cancer.

This chain joins TRBV23-1 and TRBJ1-5; 7 nucleotides match TRBD1. TRBV23-1 qualifies as an ORF whose function is uncertain. This CDR3 has 15 residues. Trimming took 4 bases from V and 7 from J; bases not matched to a gene: 10. The DNA of the CDR3 is TGCGCCAGCAGTCGCACGAGGCAGGGACAGCAGCCCCAGCATTTT. It translates to CASSRTRQGQQPQHF.

The chain uses TRBV21-1 and TRBJ2-7; TRBD2, the D gene given by the table, was not confirmed from the DNA. TRBV21-1 constitutes a pseudogene. The length of the CDR3 is 11 residues. The CDR3 DNA reads TGTGCCAGCAGTAGCACCTACGAGCAGTACTTC. Translation gives CASSSTYEQYF.

This chain joins TRBV28 and TRBJ2-7, with D unresolved. V was trimmed by 3 bases and J by 0 bases, leaving 12 bases between them. Germline loops: CDR1 MDHEN, CDR2 SYDVKM. This CDR3 comprises 15 residues. The DNA of the CDR3 is TGTGCCAGCAGTTTCCCCGCCAGGAGCTCCTACGAGCAGTACTTC. Translation gives CASSFPARSSYEQYF.

This chain joins TRBV14 and TRBJ1-6; 7 bases map to TRBD1. Germline lookup yields CDR1 SGHDN and CDR2 FVKESK. V shed 7 bases, J shed 9 bases, and the junction held 6 bases outside the gene matches. There are 13 residues in the CDR3. The CDR3 DNA reads TGTGCCAGCAACCGACAGGGCGCTTCACCCCTCCACTTT. The encoded protein is CASNRQGASPLHF.

Concerning this clone itself: One end of the junction varies from germline; a read error may be responsible. The CDR3 loop is CASRLGRTYGYTF. The CDR3 coding sequence is TGTGCCAGCAGGTTGGGCAGGACCTATGGCTACACCTTC. This rearrangement joins TRBV5-4 to TRBJ1-2, with D uncertain. The CDR3 has 13 amino acids. CDR1 is SGHNT and CDR2 is YYREEE in the germline V gene (reference sequence).

The chain links TRBV28 to TRBJ2-1, with 13 bases aligning to TRBD2. The CDR3 runs 15 residues. J lost 6 bases, V lost 6 bases, and 5 bases had no gene match. In germline, CDR1 is MDHEN, CDR2 SYDVKM. The CDR3 spells CASRSTSGRVNEQFF. CDR3 coding DNA: TGTGCCAGCAGATCCACTAGCGGGAGGGTCAATGAGCAGTTCTTC.

This chain links TRBV5-4 with TRBJ1-5, with TRBD1 as a possible D gene (5 bases). Looked up from germline, CDR1 is SGHNT and CDR2 is YYREEE (reference sequence). The ends were cut back, 0 bases at V and 7 bases at J, with 17 bases in the middle. The CDR3 consists of 16 residues. CDR3 protein: CASSLEVSLTAQPQHF. CDR3 sequence (DNA): TGTGCCAGCAGCTTGGAGGTCAGTTTGACAGCCCAGCCCCAGCATTTT.

The count of this clone is one. V is TRBV10-1 and J is TRBJ2-7; 8 bases match TRBD2. The V gene end was trimmed by 6 bases and the J gene end by 2 bases; junction bases not matched to a gene: 6. Germline loops: CDR1 WNHNN, CDR2 SYGVQD (reference sequence). The CDR3 is made up of 14 amino acids. CDR3 DNA sequence: TGCGCCAGCAGGGCCTGCGGGGGGACCTACGAGCAGTACTTC. The encoded protein is CASRACGGTYEQYF.

The rearrangement joins TRBV6-6 to TRBJ1-1; D is ambiguous. The CDR3 has 14 amino acids. Germline CDR1 MNHNY, CDR2 SVGAGI (reference sequence). V was pared by 2 bases and J by 4 bases, with 11 bases between. CDR3 loop: CASSYLGVVTEAFF. DNA of the CDR3: TGTGCCAGCAGTTACCTCGGGGTGGTCACTGAAGCTTTCTTT.

V gene TRBV5-1 combines with J gene TRBJ2-1, with 7 positions matching TRBD2. Trimming took 0 bases from V and 0 from J; bases not matched to a gene: 3. The CDR3 covers 16 residues. The V gene's germline CDR1 is SGHRS and CDR2 YFSETQ. This chain's CDR3 is CASSLAGLSSYNEQFF. DNA for the CDR3: TGCGCCAGCAGCTTGGCGGGACTAAGCTCCTACAATGAGCAGTTCTTC.

V and J are TRBV28 and TRBJ2-7; D is perhaps TRBD2 (5 bases). V was shortened by 4 bases and J by 1 base, with 5 bases between the two germline ends. Germline CDR1 is MDHEN and CDR2 is SYDVKM. The CDR3 length is 12 residues. The CDR3: CASSSGSYEQYF. For the CDR3, the DNA is TGTGCCAGCAGTTCGGGGTCCTACGAGCAGTACTTC.

The chain links TRBV5-1 to TRBJ1-2; maybe TRBD1 (6 bases). The V end was cut by 5 bases, the J end by 3 bases, with 14 bases between. Germline CDR1 is SGHRS and CDR2 is YFSETQ. The CDR3 covers 14 residues. This CDR3 reads CASSPGGAYYGYTF. Written as DNA, the CDR3 is TGCGCCAGCAGTCCGGGGGGCGCCTACTATGGCTACACCTTC.

The rearrangement joins TRBV4-2 to TRBJ2-2, with TRBD2 matching 9 bases. Per germline, CDR1 LGHNA and CDR2 YNFKEQ. The CDR3 extends over 16 amino acids. Unmatched junction bases numbered 5, after V lost 2 bases and J lost 4 bases. Written as DNA, the CDR3 is TGTGCCAGCAGCCAATTAGCGGGAGCATCCACCGGGGAGCTGTTTTTT. Translating it yields CASSQLAGASTGELFF.

The chain uses TRBV5-4 and TRBJ1-1; 7 nucleotides match TRBD1. V trimming: 1 base; J trimming: 4 bases; junction bases outside the gene matches: 4. The CDR3 extends over 14 amino acids. Germline values: CDR1 SGHNT, CDR2 YYREEE (reference sequence). CDR3 DNA sequence: TGTGCCAGCAGCTTGACAGGGGTCTTCACTGAAGCTTTCTTT. It specifies CASSLTGVFTEAFF.

This clone was seen just once. V and J are TRBV25-1 and TRBJ2-3; D call uncertain. Germline V CDR1 and CDR2: MGHDK, SYGVNS. The V end was cut by 3 bases, the J end by 2 bases, with 0 bases between. This CDR3 region has 11 residues. CDR3 nucleotides: TGTGCCAGCAGTGACACAGATACGCAGTATTTT. Protein product: CASSDTDTQYF.

This clone is a singleton in its sample. The chain recombines TRBV6-5 with TRBJ1-5, with a weak D call TRBD1 (5 bases). The V and J ends lost 3 bases and 6 bases respectively, with 12 bases between them. Germline CDR1 is MNHEY and CDR2 is SVGAGI. The CDR3 length is 14 residues. CDR3 nucleotides: TGTGCCAGCAGTTATGAGGGGTTCACTCAGCCCCAGCATTTT. This encodes CASSYEGFTQPQHF.

The rearrangement links TRBV28 to TRBJ2-7; the D is unclear. Trimming removed 5 bases at V and 0 bases at J, with 11 bases between. CDR3 size: 14 residues. Germline V gives CDR1 MDHEN, CDR2 SYDVKM. The CDR3 DNA sequence: TGTGCCAGCAGTCTGACGTATAGCTCCTACGAGCAGTACTTC. Translation: CASSLTYSSYEQYF.

This sequence joins TRBV5-1 and TRBJ1-2; D is ambiguous. The V gene's germline CDR1 is SGHRS and CDR2 YFSETQ. There are 13 residues in the CDR3. Trimming removed 1 base at V and 2 bases at J, with 6 bases between. CDR3 coding DNA: TGCGCCAGCAGCTTGAGGCGGAACTATGGCTACACCTTC. Amino acids: CASSLRRNYGYTF.

As for this clone: A single base separates this from a much larger clone, so it may be a read error. The rearrangement links TRBV21-1 to TRBJ1-6. TRBV21-1 is flagged as a pseudogene. The CDR3 spans 11 residues. The CDR3 region is CASSKRSLLHF. CDR3 in DNA: TGTGCCAGCAGCAAACGGTCACTCCTCCACTTT.

This clone is classed as medium-sized. This chain joins TRBV27 and TRBJ1-5; 8 bases are shared with TRBD1. Germline V gene data show CDR1 as MNHEY and CDR2 as SMNVEV (reference sequence). The CDR3 length is 16 residues. With 5 bases clipped from V and 4 bases from J, the junction kept 10 bases outside the gene matches. CDR3 residues: CASSQWTGRANQPQHF. CDR3 DNA sequence: TGTGCCAGCAGTCAGTGGACAGGGCGGGCTAATCAGCCCCAGCATTTT.

The gene calls are TRBV5-4 and TRBJ2-5; D possibly matches TRBD1 or TRBD2 (6 bases each). With 6 bases removed from V and 6 bases from J, the gap between germline ends came to 18 bases. This CDR3 is built from 14 residues. Germline V CDR1 and CDR2: SGHNT, YYREEE (reference sequence). CDR3 in DNA: TGTGCCAGCAATCCGTCGGGGGCGACGAAGACCCAGTACTTC. Translation gives CASNPSGATKTQYF.

The chain uses TRBV2 and TRBJ1-5, with D uncertain. In germline, CDR1 is SNHLY, CDR2 FYNNEI. There are 14 residues in the CDR3. V was clipped by 7 bases and J by 3 bases, with 13 bases between them. The CDR3 reads CASTSRLFNQPQHF. CDR3 coding DNA: TGTGCCAGCACTTCCAGACTTTTCAATCAGCCCCAGCATTTT.

The V and J genes are TRBV7-3 and TRBJ2-1; TRBD2 matches 13 bases. The V gene end was trimmed by 5 bases and the J gene end by 2 bases; junction bases not matched to a gene: 9. Per the germline V gene, CDR1 is SGHTA and CDR2 is FQGTGA. This CDR3 is 18 amino acids long. The chain's CDR3 is CASSPKSGTSGTYNEQFF. The CDR3 DNA follows: TGTGCCAGCAGCCCGAAAAGCGGGACTAGCGGGACCTACAATGAGCAGTTCTTC.